One and the same sample provided the 22 T cell receptor beta chains below, sequenced in a study of OX40 agonist ivuxolimab in advanced cancers. Data came from immunoSEQ multiplex PCR; TCRdb stores just in-frame clones and leaves some out. The data hold 10,000 to 15,000 clones, with roughly three quarters observed a single time. The input for sequencing was CD4+ or CD8+ T cells sorted from blood, taken in a trial of the OX40 agonist ivuxolimab. The receptors derive from an adult with an advanced solid tumor such as melanoma, head and neck, liver or kidney cancer.

The chain carries TRBV9 and TRBJ2-5; tentative D call: TRBD1 (6 bases). This CDR3 region has 14 residues. V gave up 7 bases and J gave up 4 bases, with 17 bases separating them. Germline V CDR1 and CDR2: SGDLS, YYNGEE. The CDR3 region has the DNA TGTGCCAGCGGAACAGGGTTTCTTGGAGAGACCCAGTACTTC. Translation: CASGTGFLGETQYF.

The table lists this clone with a count of one. V gene TRBV29-1 combines with J gene TRBJ2-3; 12 bases fit TRBD2. The V gene end was trimmed by 4 bases and the J gene end by 4 bases; junction bases not matched to a gene: 9. The germline V gene has CDR1 SQVTM and CDR2 ANQGSEA. This CDR3 region has 16 residues. The CDR3 region is CSVVLAGGPAADTQYF. For the CDR3, the DNA is TGCAGCGTTGTACTAGCGGGGGGCCCTGCCGCAGATACGCAGTATTTT.

The CDR3, as DNA: TGTGCCAGCAGCTCCCCCGGGATGGGGACAACTAATGAAAAACTGTTTTTT. Translation gives CASSSPGMGTTNEKLFF. This rearrangement joins TRBV7-9 to TRBJ1-4; D not certain. V lost 4 bases to trimming and J lost 0 bases, with 15 bases between them. Germline V CDR1 and CDR2: SEHNR, FQNEAQ (reference sequence). CDR3 size: 17 residues. Full variable domain (outside the CDR3, taken from reference TRBV7-9 and TRBJ1-4): DTGVSQNPRHKITKRGQNVTFRCDPISEHNRLYWYRQTLGQGPEFLTYFQNEAQLEKSRLLSDRFSAERPKGSFSTLEIQRTEQGDSAMYLCASSSPGMGTTNEKLFFGSGTQLSVL.

The V gene is TRBV28, the J gene TRBJ1-5; the match to TRBD1 covers 7 bases. The V segment lost 6 bases and the J segment 4 bases; nucleotides outside the gene matches: 15. The germline gives CDR1 MDHEN, CDR2 SYDVKM. CDR3 length: 17 amino acids. The CDR3 loop reads CASRFEGTVSVNQPQHF. The DNA for the CDR3 is TGTGCCAGCAGATTCGAAGGGACAGTCTCAGTTAATCAGCCCCAGCATTTT.

Sample share makes this clone large. The chain uses TRBV11-2 and TRBJ1-3; 9 bases are shared with TRBD1. This CDR3 is built from 17 residues. Losses at the gene ends were 1 base for V and 2 bases for J; bases not matched to a gene: 6. Germline V gene sequence: CDR1 SGHAT, CDR2 FQNNGV. CDR3 in amino acids: CASSLGSQGAAGNTIYF. The CDR3 DNA reads TGTGCCAGCAGCTTAGGTTCACAGGGGGCAGCTGGAAACACCATATATTTT.

The gene calls are TRBV27 and TRBJ1-5; D call uncertain. Trimming pared 3 bases from V and 0 bases from J, leaving 12 bases between. The CDR3 extends over 16 amino acids. Germline V CDR1 and CDR2: MNHEY, SMNVEV (reference sequence). CDR3 protein: CASSFLPVVSNQPQHF. CDR3 bases: TGTGCCAGCAGTTTCCTGCCAGTCGTTAGCAATCAGCCCCAGCATTTT.

The chain has TRBV10-3 and TRBJ2-5; D is perhaps TRBD1 or TRBD2 (6 bases each). Per the germline V gene, CDR1 is ENHRY and CDR2 is SYGVKD. The CDR3 runs to 11 residues. Deletions cut 4 bases from V and 9 bases from J, with 9 bases between. CDR3 amino acids: CAISGGGPQYF. Written as DNA, the CDR3 is TGTGCCATCAGTGGTGGGGGGCCCCAGTACTTC.

This clone was seen only a few times. The chain carries TRBV6-5 and TRBJ1-1, with D maybe TRBD1 (5 bases). With 2 bases removed from V and 8 bases from J, the gap between germline ends came to 21 bases. Germline-derived CDR1 and CDR2 are MNHEY and SVGAGI. CDR3 length equals 16 residues. Here the CDR3 reads CASSYNGRGLKVEAFF. The CDR3 bases are TGTGCCAGCAGTTACAATGGGAGGGGATTGAAGGTCGAAGCTTTCTTT.

The rearrangement uses TRBV28 and TRBJ2-7, with 10 bases identical to TRBD1. Unmatched junction bases numbered 10, after V lost 6 bases and J lost 2 bases. The germline V gene encodes CDR1 MDHEN and CDR2 SYDVKM. This CDR3 spans 16 amino acids. CDR3 sequence: CASRSLRDRGTYEQYF. The CDR3 nucleotides are TGTGCCAGCAGAAGTCTAAGGGACAGGGGAACCTACGAGCAGTACTTC.

This chain links TRBV19 with TRBJ2-7, with 9 nucleotides matching TRBD2. J gave up 4 bases and V 0 bases, and 7 bases lay outside the gene matches. Germline CDR1 reads LNHDA; CDR2 reads SQIVND (reference sequence). The length of the CDR3 is 16 residues. CDR3 sequence reads: CASSIDLAGRRYEQYF. The CDR3, as DNA: TGTGCCAGTAGTATAGATCTAGCGGGAAGGAGATACGAGCAGTACTTC.

CDR3 sequence (DNA): TGTGCCAGCAGCTTGACATGGGGGAACGAAGAGACCCAGTACTTC. Translated: CASSLTWGNEETQYF. V is TRBV5-4 and J is TRBJ2-5, with D possibly called TRBD1 or TRBD2 (5 bases each). V gave up 1 base and J gave up 3 bases, with 13 bases separating them. CDR1 is SGHNT and CDR2 is YYREEE in the germline V gene (reference sequence). CDR3 size: 15 residues.

The V gene is TRBV6-5, the J gene TRBJ1-2; maybe TRBD1 (5 bases). This CDR3 has 13 amino acids. V dropped 6 bases and J dropped 4 bases, with 12 bases sitting between them. The V gene's germline CDR1 is MNHEY and CDR2 SVGAGI. This CDR3 is CASSLTVSYGYTF. The CDR3 nucleotides read TGTGCCAGCAGCTTGACAGTCTCCTATGGCTACACCTTC.

The J gene is TRBJ1-2, the V gene TRBV14, with D tentatively TRBD1 (5 bases). The V end was cut by 2 bases, the J end by 0 bases, with 16 bases between. There are 17 residues in the CDR3. The germline gives CDR1 SGHDN, CDR2 FVKESK. The chain's CDR3 is CASSQFSGKGANYGYTF. In DNA form, the CDR3 reads TGTGCCAGCAGCCAATTTTCAGGAAAAGGGGCTAACTATGGCTACACCTTC.

The V and J genes are TRBV9 and TRBJ1-1; TRBD1 is a possible D gene (5 bases). Germline V gene lookup returns CDR1 SGDLS and CDR2 YYNGEE. The V gene lost 4 bases and the J gene lost 7 bases, with 23 bases spanning the gap. This CDR3 is 16 amino acids long. The CDR3 nucleotides are TGTGCCAGCAGCCCGAGCGGTGGAACAGGACGGCGTGAAGCTTTCTTT. It encodes CASSPSGGTGRREAFF.

This clone occurred a few times. The V gene is TRBV7-3, the J gene TRBJ2-1; the D is unclear. The CDR3 totals 13 residues. CDR1 and CDR2 (germline): SGHTA, FQGTGA. V lost 0 bases, J lost 7 bases, and 7 bases lay in between. In nucleotides, the CDR3 is TGTGCCAGCAGCTTAACGGGTCTTAATGAGCAGTTCTTC. This codes for CASSLTGLNEQFF.

V usage is TRBV4-3 and J usage is TRBJ1-3, with D maybe TRBD1 (6 bases). This CDR3 is built from 16 residues. Trimming pared 5 bases from V and 7 bases from J, leaving 21 bases between. Per the germline V gene, CDR1 is LGHNA and CDR2 is YSLEER. CDR3: CASSLSTEGDGNTIYF. The CDR3 DNA reads TGCGCCAGCAGCTTATCCACCGAGGGGGACGGTAACACCATATATTTT.

This clone was counted a few times. The chain uses TRBV18 and TRBJ2-3; maybe TRBD1 (6 bases). V lost 0 bases and J 1 base, leaving 8 bases between the germline ends. CDR3 length: 15 residues. The germline V gene encodes CDR1 KGHSH and CDR2 LQKENI. The DNA of the CDR3 is TGTGCCAGCTCACCACCGGACAGTGGCACAGATACGCAGTATTTT. Protein: CASSPPDSGTDTQYF.

This clone was counted between two and nine times. This chain joins TRBV29-1 and TRBJ2-2; tentatively, D is TRBD2 (6 bases). The germline gives CDR1 SQVTM, CDR2 ANQGSEA. V lost 3 bases, J lost 0 bases, and 14 bases lay in between. This CDR3 is 16 amino acids long. The CDR3 loop is CSVELWDFPNTGELFF. Here the CDR3 DNA reads TGCAGCGTTGAGCTTTGGGACTTCCCGAACACCGGGGAGCTGTTTTTT.

This clone was seen once. The chain employs TRBV15 and TRBJ1-2, with 8 bases matching TRBD1. In germline, CDR1 is LNHNV, CDR2 YYDKDF (reference sequence). V trimming: 0 bases; J trimming: 6 bases; junction bases outside the gene matches: 6. The length of the CDR3 is 15 residues. The DNA of the CDR3 is TGTGCCACCAGCAGAGATCTAAACAGGGGGGATGGCTACACCTTC. This encodes CATSRDLNRGDGYTF.

This chain connects TRBV11-2 to TRBJ2-7; D uncertain. Germline lookup yields CDR1 SGHAT and CDR2 FQNNGV. The CDR3 runs 13 residues. V was trimmed by 1 base and J by 3 bases, leaving 7 bases between them. CDR3 nucleotides: TGTGCCAGCAGCTTAGGGACCGACTACGAGCAGTACTTC. Protein: CASSLGTDYEQYF.

This chain connects TRBV5-6 to TRBJ2-3; maybe TRBD2 (5 bases). The CDR3 spans 12 residues. Germline V gives CDR1 SGHDT, CDR2 YYEEEE. V lost 4 bases to trimming and J lost 5 bases, with 8 bases between them. The CDR3 loop reads CASSAGLDTQYF. The DNA for the CDR3 is TGTGCCAGCAGCGCGGGCCTAGATACGCAGTATTTT.

The V and J genes are TRBV6-4 and TRBJ2-1, with 7 bases aligning to TRBD2. V lost 3 bases, J lost 2 bases, and 4 bases stayed unmatched. This CDR3 has 15 amino acids. The germline CDR1 and CDR2 sequences are MRHNA and SNTAGT. The CDR3 protein is CASSEGSGAYNEQFF. The CDR3, as DNA: TGTGCCAGCAGTGAGGGGAGCGGGGCCTACAATGAGCAGTTCTTC.